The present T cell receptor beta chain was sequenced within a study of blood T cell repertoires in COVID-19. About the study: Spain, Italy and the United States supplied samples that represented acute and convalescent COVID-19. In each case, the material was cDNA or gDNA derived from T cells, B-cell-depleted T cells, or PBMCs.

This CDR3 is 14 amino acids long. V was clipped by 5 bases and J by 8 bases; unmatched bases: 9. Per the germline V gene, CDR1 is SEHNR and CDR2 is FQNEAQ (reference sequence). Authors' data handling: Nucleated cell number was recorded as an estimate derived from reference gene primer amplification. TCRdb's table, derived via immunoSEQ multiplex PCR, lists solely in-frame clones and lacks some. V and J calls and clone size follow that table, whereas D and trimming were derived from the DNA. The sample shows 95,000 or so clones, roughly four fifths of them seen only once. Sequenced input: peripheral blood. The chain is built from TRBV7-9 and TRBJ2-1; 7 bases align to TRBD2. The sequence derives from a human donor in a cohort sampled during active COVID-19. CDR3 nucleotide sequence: TGTGCCAGCAGCGAACGGACTAGTGTCGATGAGCAGTTCTTC. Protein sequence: CASSERTSVDEQFF.